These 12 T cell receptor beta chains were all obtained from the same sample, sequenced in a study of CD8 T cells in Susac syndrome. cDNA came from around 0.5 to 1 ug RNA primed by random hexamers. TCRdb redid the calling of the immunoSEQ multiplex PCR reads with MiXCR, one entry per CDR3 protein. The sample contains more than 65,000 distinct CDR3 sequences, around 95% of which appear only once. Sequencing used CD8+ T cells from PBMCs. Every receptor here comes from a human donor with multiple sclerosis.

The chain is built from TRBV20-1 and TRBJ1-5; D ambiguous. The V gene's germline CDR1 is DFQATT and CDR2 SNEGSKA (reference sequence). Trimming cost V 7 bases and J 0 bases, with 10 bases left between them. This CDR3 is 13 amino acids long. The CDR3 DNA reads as TGCAGTGTTACGGGGAATAGCAATCAGCCCCAGCATTTT. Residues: CSVTGNSNQPQHF.

For the CDR3, the DNA is TGCAGTGCCGTCCATTCCAGGGATGGACAGCCCCAGCATTTT. As protein: CSAVHSRDGQPQHF. J is TRBJ1-5 and V is TRBV20-1, with D tentatively TRBD1 (5 bases). Germline loops: CDR1 DFQATT, CDR2 SNEGSKA (reference sequence). The CDR3 consists of 14 residues. V was cut by 6 bases and J by 7 bases, with 19 bases left in between.

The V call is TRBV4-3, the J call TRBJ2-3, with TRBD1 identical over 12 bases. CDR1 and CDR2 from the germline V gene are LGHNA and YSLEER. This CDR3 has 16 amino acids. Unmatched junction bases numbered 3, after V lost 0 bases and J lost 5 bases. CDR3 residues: CASSQDGTGGIDTQYF. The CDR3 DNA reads TGCGCCAGCAGCCAAGATGGGACAGGGGGCATAGATACGCAGTATTTT.

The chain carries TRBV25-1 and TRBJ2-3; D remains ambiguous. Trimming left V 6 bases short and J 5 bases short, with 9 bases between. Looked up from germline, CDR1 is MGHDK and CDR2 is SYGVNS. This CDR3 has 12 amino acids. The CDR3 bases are TGTGCCAGCAGCCCCATCGGAGATACGCAGTATTTT. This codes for CASSPIGDTQYF.

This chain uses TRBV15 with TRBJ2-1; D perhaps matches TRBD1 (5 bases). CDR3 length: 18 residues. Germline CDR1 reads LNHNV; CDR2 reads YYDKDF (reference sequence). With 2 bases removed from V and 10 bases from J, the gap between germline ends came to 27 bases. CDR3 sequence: CATSRLKTASLASMEQFF. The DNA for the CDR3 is TGTGCCACCAGCAGACTAAAGACAGCCAGTTTGGCCTCTATGGAGCAGTTCTTC.

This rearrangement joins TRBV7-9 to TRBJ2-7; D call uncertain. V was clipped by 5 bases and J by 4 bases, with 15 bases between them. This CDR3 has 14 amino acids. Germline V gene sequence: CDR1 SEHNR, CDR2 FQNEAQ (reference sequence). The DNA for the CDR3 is TGTGCCAGCAGCGTCCTCGCCGGTTCGTACGAGCAGTACTTC. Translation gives CASSVLAGSYEQYF.

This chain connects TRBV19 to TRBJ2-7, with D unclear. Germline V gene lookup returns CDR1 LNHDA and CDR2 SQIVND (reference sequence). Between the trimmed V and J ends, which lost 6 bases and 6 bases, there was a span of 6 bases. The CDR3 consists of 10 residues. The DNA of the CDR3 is TGTGCCAGTAGCCTGTGCGAGCAGTACTTC. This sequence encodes CASSLCEQYF.

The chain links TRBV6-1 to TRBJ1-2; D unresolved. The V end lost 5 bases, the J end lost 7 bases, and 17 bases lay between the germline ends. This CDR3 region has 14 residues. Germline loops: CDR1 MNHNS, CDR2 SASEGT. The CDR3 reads CASSPLGGMSGYTF. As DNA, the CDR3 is TGTGCCAGCAGTCCCCTAGGAGGGATGAGTGGCTACACCTTC.

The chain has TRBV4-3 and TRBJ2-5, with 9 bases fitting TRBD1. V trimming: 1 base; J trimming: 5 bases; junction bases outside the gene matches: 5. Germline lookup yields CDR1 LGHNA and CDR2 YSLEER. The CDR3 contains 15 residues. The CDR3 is CASSQAGQGAETQYF. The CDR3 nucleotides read TGCGCCAGCAGCCAAGCGGGACAGGGTGCGGAGACCCAGTACTTC.

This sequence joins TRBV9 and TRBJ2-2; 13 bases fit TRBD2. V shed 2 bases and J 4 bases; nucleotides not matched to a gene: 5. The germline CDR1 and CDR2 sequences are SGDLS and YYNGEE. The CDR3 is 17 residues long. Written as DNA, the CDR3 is TGTGCCAGCAGCGTCGGACTAGCGGGGGCCTTCACCGGGGAGCTGTTTTTT. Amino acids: CASSVGLAGAFTGELFF.

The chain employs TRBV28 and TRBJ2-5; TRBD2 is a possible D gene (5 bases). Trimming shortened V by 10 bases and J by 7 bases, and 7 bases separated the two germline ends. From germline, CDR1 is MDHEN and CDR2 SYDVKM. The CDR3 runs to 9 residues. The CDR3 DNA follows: TGTGCCACCGGAGGGACCCAGTACTTC. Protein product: CATGGTQYF.

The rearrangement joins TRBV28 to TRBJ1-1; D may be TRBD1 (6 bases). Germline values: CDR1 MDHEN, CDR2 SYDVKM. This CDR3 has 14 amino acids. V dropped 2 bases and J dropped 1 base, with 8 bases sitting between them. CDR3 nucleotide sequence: TGTGCCAGCAGTTTAGAGACAGGGAACACTGAAGCTTTCTTT. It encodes CASSLETGNTEAFF.